Below, 15 T cell receptor beta chains from the same sample are listed, as sequenced in a study of T cells expressing NK-cell markers. With the 5' RACE reads reprocessed, TCRdb shows one record per CDR3 protein and no DNA. This sample contains over 350,000 distinct CDR3 sequences. Sequencing was done on a sample of blood T cells: a sorted CD56 or NKG2C T cell subset, CD4+ or CD8+ T cells, or bulk PBMC T cells (not recorded which). Receptors originate from a woman in her 50s in good health.

This sequence joins TRBV11-3 and TRBJ2-3; TCRdb's D gene call, TRBD1, goes unchecked for lack of DNA. The CDR3 has 12 amino acids. Looked up from germline, CDR1 is SGHNT and CDR2 is YENEEA. The CDR3 is CASSPPWDTQYF.

The rearrangement uses TRBV10-2 and TRBJ2-3. Germline CDR1 WSHSY, CDR2 SAAADI. This CDR3 is 16 amino acids long. CDR3 loop: CASSTVVAPSTDTQYF.

V usage is TRBV6-2 or TRBV6-3 and J usage is TRBJ2-1; TCRdb's D call, TRBD2, is unchecked because there is no DNA. CDR3 length: 16 amino acids. The germline gives CDR1 MNHEY, CDR2 SVGEGT. The chain's CDR3 is CASSYEAGGPLNEQFF.

The rearrangement uses TRBV15 and TRBJ2-1. The CDR3 has 15 amino acids. Germline-derived CDR1 and CDR2 are LNHNV and YYDKDF (reference sequence). The CDR3 region is CATSRELADLNEQFF.

This rearrangement joins TRBV12-3 or TRBV12-4 to TRBJ1-2; TCRdb names TRBD1, which stays unverified in the absence of DNA. This CDR3 region has 14 residues. The CDR3 reads CASSDAGRFYGYTF.

The chain uses TRBV3-1 and TRBJ2-2; TCRdb names TRBD2, which stays unverified in the absence of DNA. Per germline, CDR1 LGHDT and CDR2 YNNKEL (reference sequence). The CDR3 has 13 residues. This CDR3 is CASDAGVTGELFF.

V usage is TRBV5-1 and J usage is TRBJ2-5; checking the TCRdb D call of TRBD2 is not possible without DNA. The CDR3 consists of 16 residues. Germline loops: CDR1 SGHRS, CDR2 YFSETQ. CDR3 amino acids: CASRPTQTSGTETQYF.

The chain uses TRBV5-1 and TRBJ1-4. CDR1 is SGHRS and CDR2 is YFSETQ in the germline V gene. This CDR3 contains 14 residues. CDR3 loop: CASSLSHSNEKLFF.

This chain uses TRBV20-1 with TRBJ2-7; the TCRdb call, TRBD2, lacks DNA for checking. The germline CDR1 and CDR2 sequences are DFQATT and SNEGSKA (reference sequence). The CDR3 covers 15 residues. The CDR3 protein is CSARDALAGGGEQYF.

This chain links TRBV29-1 with TRBJ2-2; the D gene TCRdb calls, TRBD1, cannot be checked with no DNA. The CDR3 extends over 14 amino acids. CDR1 is SQVTM, CDR2 ANQGSEA, per germline. CDR3 residues: CSVARDRTTGELFF.

The chain combines TRBV7-8 with TRBJ1-1; with no DNA, the TCRdb D assignment of TRBD1 cannot be verified. CDR3 length: 16 amino acids. Germline lookup yields CDR1 SGHVS and CDR2 FQNEAQ. This CDR3 reads CASSLVGQGALFEAFF.

CDR3 residues: CASSLVRLAVYNEQFF. The V and J genes are TRBV7-2 and TRBJ2-1; TCRdb indicates TRBD2, and absent DNA this call remains unverified. In germline, CDR1 is SGHTA, CDR2 FQGNSA. This CDR3 has 16 residues.

V gene TRBV20-1 combines with J gene TRBJ2-1; the TCRdb call, TRBD1, lacks DNA for checking. The CDR3 is made up of 12 amino acids. Germline CDR1 is DFQATT and CDR2 is SNEGSKA (reference sequence). CDR3 sequence: CSAAPQLNEQFF.

This chain uses TRBV12-3 or TRBV12-4 with TRBJ1-3; TCRdb names TRBD1, which stays unverified in the absence of DNA. The CDR3 spans 15 residues. CDR3 sequence reads: CASSPDSRPGNTIYF.

The V call is TRBV12-3 or TRBV12-4, the J call TRBJ2-1; no DNA is available, so the TRBD1 call from TCRdb remains unchecked. CDR3 length: 14 amino acids. CDR3 region: CASSLAPPGDEQFF.